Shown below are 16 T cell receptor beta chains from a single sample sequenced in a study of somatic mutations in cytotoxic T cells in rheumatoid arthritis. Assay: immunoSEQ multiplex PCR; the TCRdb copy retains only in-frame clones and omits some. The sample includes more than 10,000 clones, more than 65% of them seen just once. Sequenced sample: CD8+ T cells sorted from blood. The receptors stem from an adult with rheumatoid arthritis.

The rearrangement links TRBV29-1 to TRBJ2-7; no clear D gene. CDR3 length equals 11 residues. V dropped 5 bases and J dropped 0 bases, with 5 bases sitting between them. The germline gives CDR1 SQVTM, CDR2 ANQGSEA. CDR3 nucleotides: TGCAGCGTTCTGATCTCCTACGAGCAGTACTTC. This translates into CSVLISYEQYF.

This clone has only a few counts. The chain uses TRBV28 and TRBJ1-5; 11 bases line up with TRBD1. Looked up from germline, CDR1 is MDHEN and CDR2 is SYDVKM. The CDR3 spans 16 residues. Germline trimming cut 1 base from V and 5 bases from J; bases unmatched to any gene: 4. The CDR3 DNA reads TGTGCCAGCAGTTTATCCGGGACAGGGGGACATCAGCCCCAGCATTTT. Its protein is CASSLSGTGGHQPQHF.

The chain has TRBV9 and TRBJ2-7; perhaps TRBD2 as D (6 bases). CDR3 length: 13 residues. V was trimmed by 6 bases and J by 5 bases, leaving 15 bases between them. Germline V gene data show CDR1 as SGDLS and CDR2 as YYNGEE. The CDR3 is CASNQGGTDEQYF. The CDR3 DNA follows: TGTGCCAGCAACCAGGGCGGGACCGACGAGCAGTACTTC.

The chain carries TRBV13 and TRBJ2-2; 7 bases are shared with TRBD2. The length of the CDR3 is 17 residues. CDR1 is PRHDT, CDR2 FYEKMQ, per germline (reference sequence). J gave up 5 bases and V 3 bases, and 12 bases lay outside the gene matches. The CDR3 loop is CASSFRRGRAGTGELFF. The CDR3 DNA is TGTGCCAGCAGCTTTAGGAGAGGGAGGGCCGGTACCGGGGAGCTGTTTTTT. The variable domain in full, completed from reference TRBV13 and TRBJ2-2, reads AAGVIQSPRHLIKEKRETATLKCYPIPRHDTVYWYQQGPGQDPQFLISFYEKMQSDKGSIPDRFSAQQFSDYHSELNMSSLELGDSALYFCASSFRRGRAGTGELFFGEGSRLTVL.

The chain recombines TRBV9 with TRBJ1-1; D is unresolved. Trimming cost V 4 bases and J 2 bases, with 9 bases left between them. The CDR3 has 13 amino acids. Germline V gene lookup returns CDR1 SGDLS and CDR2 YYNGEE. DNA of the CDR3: TGTGCCAGCAGCAGATCCCCCAACACTGAAGCTTTCTTT. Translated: CASSRSPNTEAFF. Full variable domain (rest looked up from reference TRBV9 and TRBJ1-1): DSGVTQTPKHLITATGQRVTLRCSPRSGDLSVYWYQQSLDQGLQFLIQYYNGEERAKGNILERFSAQQFPDLHSELNLSSLELGDSALYFCASSRSPNTEAFFGQGTRLTVV.

This chain's CDR3 is CASSPALSAYEQYF. DNA of the CDR3: TGTGCCAGCAGTCCGGCTCTGTCCGCCTACGAGCAGTACTTC. The V call is TRBV6-6, the J call TRBJ2-7; D remains ambiguous. Germline-derived CDR1 and CDR2 are MNHNY and SVGAGI (reference sequence). The CDR3 is made up of 14 amino acids. The V end was cut by 5 bases, the J end by 2 bases, with 13 bases between.

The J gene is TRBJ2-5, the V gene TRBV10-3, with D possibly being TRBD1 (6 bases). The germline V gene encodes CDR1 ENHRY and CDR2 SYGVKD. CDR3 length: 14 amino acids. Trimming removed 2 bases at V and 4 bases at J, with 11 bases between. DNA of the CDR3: TGTGCCATCAGTGAGAATGAAGGGGGAGAGACCCAGTACTTC. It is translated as CAISENEGGETQYF.

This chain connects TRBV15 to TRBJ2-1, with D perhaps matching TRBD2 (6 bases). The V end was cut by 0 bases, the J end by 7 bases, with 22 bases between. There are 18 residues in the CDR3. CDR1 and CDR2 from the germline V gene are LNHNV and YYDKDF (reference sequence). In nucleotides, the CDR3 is TGTGCCACCAGCAGAGATCGCCGGGCGGGAACTGGGTGGAATGAGCAGTTCTTC. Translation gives CATSRDRRAGTGWNEQFF.

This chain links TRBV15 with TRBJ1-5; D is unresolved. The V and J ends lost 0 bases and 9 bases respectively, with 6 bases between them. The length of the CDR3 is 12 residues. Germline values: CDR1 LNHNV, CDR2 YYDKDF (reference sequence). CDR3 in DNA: TGTGCCACCAGCAGAGACTGGACGCCCCAGCATTTT. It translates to CATSRDWTPQHF.

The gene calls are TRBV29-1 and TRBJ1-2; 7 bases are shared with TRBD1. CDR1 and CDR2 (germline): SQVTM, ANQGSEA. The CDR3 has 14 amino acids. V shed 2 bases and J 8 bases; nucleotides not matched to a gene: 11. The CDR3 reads CSVENRGLAGGYTF. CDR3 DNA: TGCAGCGTTGAAAACAGGGGCCTCGCGGGGGGCTACACCTTC.

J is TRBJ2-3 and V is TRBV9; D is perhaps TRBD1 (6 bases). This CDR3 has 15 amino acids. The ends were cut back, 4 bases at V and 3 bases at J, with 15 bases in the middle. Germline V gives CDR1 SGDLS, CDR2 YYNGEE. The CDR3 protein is CASSPRSGETDTQYF. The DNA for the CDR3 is TGTGCCAGCAGCCCCCGGTCAGGGGAAACAGATACGCAGTATTTT.

The DNA of the CDR3 is TGTGCCAGCAGTTACAACCCGAGTTTTTCTGGGTATGGCTACACCTTC. Its translation is CASSYNPSFSGYGYTF. This chain links TRBV6-6 with TRBJ1-2; D gene uncertain. CDR3 length: 16 amino acids. Trimming cost V 2 bases and J 5 bases, with 18 bases left between them. Germline CDR1 reads MNHNY; CDR2 reads SVGAGI (reference sequence).

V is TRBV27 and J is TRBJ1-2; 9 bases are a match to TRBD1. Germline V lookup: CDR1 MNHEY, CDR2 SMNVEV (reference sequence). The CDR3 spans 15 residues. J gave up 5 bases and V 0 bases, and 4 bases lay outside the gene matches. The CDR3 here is CASSLSVGQGYGYTF. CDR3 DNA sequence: TGTGCCAGCAGTTTATCGGTGGGACAGGGATATGGCTACACCTTC.

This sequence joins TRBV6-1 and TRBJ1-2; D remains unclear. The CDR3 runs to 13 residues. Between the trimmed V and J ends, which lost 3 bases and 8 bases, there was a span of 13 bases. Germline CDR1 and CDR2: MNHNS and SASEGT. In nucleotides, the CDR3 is TGTGCCAGCAGTGACCCGGGATGGCACGGCTACACCTTC. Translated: CASSDPGWHGYTF.

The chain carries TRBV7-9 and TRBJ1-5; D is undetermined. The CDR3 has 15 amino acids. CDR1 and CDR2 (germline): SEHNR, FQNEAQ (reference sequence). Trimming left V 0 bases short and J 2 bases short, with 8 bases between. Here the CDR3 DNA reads TGTGCCAGCAGCTTAGCGGACGGAGGCAATCAGCCCCAGCATTTT. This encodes CASSLADGGNQPQHF.

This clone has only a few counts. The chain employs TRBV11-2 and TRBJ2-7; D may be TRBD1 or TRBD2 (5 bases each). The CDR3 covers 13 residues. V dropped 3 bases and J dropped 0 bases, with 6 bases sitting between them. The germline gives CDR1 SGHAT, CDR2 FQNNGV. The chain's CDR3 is CASSLGPSYEQYF. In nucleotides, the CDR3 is TGTGCCAGCAGCTTGGGACCCTCCTACGAGCAGTACTTC.